This TCR beta chain was recorded in a study of shared clonotypes between healthy human individuals (dated by TCRdb to the early 2020s). For the study in its entirety: Two women and a few men aged 18 to 49 years were included in the cohort. For each donor, CD4 naive and CD4 memory were each given three plates, CD8 naive was given two plates, and CD8 memory was given one plate. Per donor, leukapheresis produced somewhere between about 0.9 and 9.5 billion PBMCs. To increase sequencing depth and limit assay-specific biases, different laboratories used diverse techniques to prepare libraries and sequence TCR repertoires. To estimate repertoire size and how much clonotype sharing occurs between individuals, the study deeply sequenced the blood TCR repertoires of roughly 5 healthy adults.

V is shortened by 4 bases, J by 4 bases, and the region joining them spans 17 bases. There are 15 amino acids in the CDR3, from cysteine to phenylalanine inclusive. CDR3 DNA is the only sequence kept; it has 45 bases, read in frame from the first base. From the germline V gene (reference sequence), CDR1 is SGHNT and CDR2 is YYREEE. Paper-wide results and their limitations: About 5% of naive CD4, 3.5% of naive CD8, about 2.4% of memory CD4, and about 0.4% of memory CD8 clonotypes were shared across several donors. Sampling was restricted to blood, and TCR repertoires in tissue are likely to differ from TCR repertoires in blood. Clonotypes shared by all four sorted-subset donors showed higher generation probabilities than non-shared clonotypes. Naive subsets generally had larger estimated clonotype richness than memory subsets. Pairwise subsampling indicated that sequencing depth was expected to affect the degree of clonotype sharing among donors. Rarefaction of sorted-subset datasets indicated incomplete sequencing despite the large sequencing depth. Because the study included only a small number of donors, the genetic and exposure-history diversity represented was limited.

Using the deep immunoSEQ assay, TCR CDR3 regions were amplified from genomic DNA by multiplex PCR. For each cell subset, the extracted genomic DNA was distributed evenly across all wells of several immunoSEQ 96-well plates, and each plate served as one replicate. For sorted subsets, 200 to 250 ng of genomic DNA, equivalent to 25,000 to 30,000 T cell genomes, went into each replicate PCR. Purified libraries were quantified with a Qubit 3.0 fluorometer, sized on a Bioanalyzer 2100, and re-quantified with the KAPA Library Quantification kit. A separate single-read 150-cycle Illumina NextSeq 550 flow cell was used to sequence each immunoSEQ 96-well plate. In the paper's pipeline: The immunoSEQ output contained only junctional sequences without quality scores, so filtering could not match that applied to full-length reads. Sequences were annotated with PyIR, a Python wrapper for IgBLAST v1.9, and V/J genes and CDR3 were assigned using IMGT germline references. Any read was removed if the V/J assignment was weak (E-value above 1e-6), the CDR3 was missing, or the read contained stop codons, out-of-frame junctions, or ambiguous translated residues. V3J clonotypes were defined as sequences sharing an identical inferred V gene, J gene, and CDR3 amino acid sequence. Percentage overlap between repertoires was computed as shared unique clonotypes divided by the size of the smaller repertoire. RTK rarefaction, the Chao1 estimator, and Recon v2.1 estimates of unobserved clonotypes were used to assess repertoire richness. For all TCRbeta clonotypes obtained by the gDNA method from a few donors, generation probabilities were computed with OLGA. Drawn from immuneACCESS, this table holds only the in-frame rearrangements with V and J called that TCRdb kept. Clones are partly lost; checked studies trace under half to an unresolved V gene and leave the rest unexplained. V and J calls plus clone size are reproduced from that table; the DNA served to infer D and trimming. A total of 300,000 to 400,000 clones appear in this sample, around 70% of them only once. Together, the top ten hold under 11% of the sample.

With regard to this clone: Its antigen remains undetermined. No much larger clonotype is one base removed from it; base qualities were not supplied.

The donors were healthy, HIV-negative adults with no recently reported acute infections or vaccinations. Every donor was a Caucasian adult living in Nashville, Tennessee, USA. CD4+ T cells were enriched by magnetic negative selection, after which naive cells were positively selected on CD45RA and the negative fraction was taken as the memory subset. After blood collection by leukapheresis, PBMCs were isolated using Ficoll-Histopaque density gradient centrifugation and then cryopreserved in the vapor phase of liquid nitrogen. Analytical flow cytometry was used to check the purity and quantity of every magnetically sorted T cell population. Each sorted fraction had its genomic DNA isolated and then quantified by UV absorbance on a Nanodrop 2000c.

Sequenced: memory CD4+ T cells sorted from blood. The cell subset or site label here, explained by the study, means: CD45RA-negative fraction. The receptor chain draws on TRBV5-4 and TRBJ2-5, with TRBD2 tentatively as D gene (5 bases match). The TCR originated in a man younger than 40 in good health. The bases are TGTGCCAGCAGCGAGCTTTTTCTAGCTGGAGAGACCCAGTACTTC. Protein translation: CASSELFLAGETQYF.